This section outlines one TCR beta chain sequence together with its context. The antigen is unknown. ViraFEST assay sequencing came after antigen-specific CD4+ T cells were expanded with viral peptide pools. Following an approximately ten-day culture, CD4+ T cells were purified. This individual tested PCR-positive for SARS-CoV-2 infection between March and December 2020. Participants completed two doses of the BNT162b2 or mRNA-1273 vaccine. The culture medium for over 1.5 million PBMC per well included 9.5 to 10 IU/ml IL-2 and 8.5 to 10 ug/ml peptides. The sample belongs to a study of vaccination effects on CD4 cells after COVID-19. Study summary: Samples were taken post-vaccine, and their median timing was 72 days after the second dose.

V shed 3 bases and J 5 bases; nucleotides not matched to a gene: 7. Germline V CDR1 and CDR2: SGHRS, YFSETQ. There are 15 residues in the CDR3. The protocol was immunoSEQ multiplex PCR, while the TCRdb copy is restricted to in-frame clones and leaves out a portion. The data contain 15,000 or so clones, around 80% of them singletons. Sequenced here: CD4+ T cells from PBMCs cultured with SARS-CoV-2 spike peptides, sampled after COVID-19 vaccination. V gene TRBV5-1 combines with J gene TRBJ2-2, with 7 bases identical to TRBD1. This TCR derives from a human donor who had a prior SARS-CoV-2 infection. The DNA of the CDR3 is TGCGCCAGCAGCTCCGAGGGGGCGGGTACCGGGGAGCTGTTTTTT. Translated: CASSSEGAGTGELFF.